These T cell receptor beta chains were read from a single sample in a study of cytomegalovirus exposure and HLA in healthy donors. Sequencing used immunoSEQ multiplex PCR; TCRdb keeps in-frame clones, though not all of them. The sample holds approximately 72,000 clones, roughly four fifths seen once. Material: PBMCs. The origin of the receptors is a man younger than 35 in good health and CMV-seronegative. Both conserved end residues are part of each CDR3. The order of the fields is J gene, V gene, D gene, clone size, CDR3 protein, CDR3 DNA. The D gene is left open where the match is weak. Size values are once, few and many counts, or a class for expanded clones, and some rows have none.

>TRBJ1-2|TRBV7-3|TRBD1|NA
CASSPTGGSYGYTF
TGTGCCAGCAGCCCGACAGGGGGCTCTTATGGCTACACCTTC
>TRBJ1-1|TRBV12-2|NA|NA
CASRFSQMNTEAFF
TGTGCAAGTCGCTTTTCCCAAATGAACACTGAAGCTTTCTTT
>TRBJ1-2|TRBV27|TRBD1|NA
CASKATRGQIGGYTF
TGTGCCAGCAAAGCTACCAGGGGGCAGATCGGTGGCTACACCTTC
>TRBJ1-5|TRBV18|TRBD1|NA
CASSPDRGQIQPQHF
TGTGCCAGCTCACCGGACAGGGGGCAGATTCAGCCCCAGCATTTT
>TRBJ2-2|TRBV28|TRBD2|few
CASSFWSGGPGELFF
TGTGCCAGCAGTTTTTGGAGCGGGGGGCCCGGGGAGCTGTTTTTT
>TRBJ2-7|TRBV7-8|NA|NA
CASSSGIREQYF
TGTGCCAGCAGCTCAGGCATCCGCGAGCAGTACTTC
>TRBJ2-7|TRBV5-1|TRBD1|NA
CATSQGASYEQYF
TGCGCCACCTCACAGGGGGCCTCCTACGAGCAGTACTTC
>TRBJ2-3|TRBV7-8|TRBD2|NA
CASSLNRGGRRTDTQYF
TGTGCCAGCAGCTTAAATCGGGGGGGGCGTCGCACAGATACGCAGTATTTT
>TRBJ1-2|TRBV5-1|TRBD1|NA
CASSLAFGQGGNGYTF
TGCGCCAGCAGTTTGGCCTTCGGACAGGGAGGGAATGGCTACACCTTC
>TRBJ1-2|TRBV4-2|NA|NA
CASSQGARDNYGYTF
TGTGCCAGCAGCCAAGGGGCCAGGGATAACTATGGCTACACCTTC
>TRBJ2-1|TRBV10-2|NA|few
CASSDRYNEQFF
TGCGCCAGCAGTGATCGCTACAATGAGCAGTTCTTC
>TRBJ1-5|TRBV27|NA|NA
CASSLRGSNQPQHF
TGTGCCAGCAGTTTAAGAGGAAGCAATCAGCCCCAGCATTTT
>TRBJ2-1|TRBV27|TRBD2|NA
CASSLMASGGADEQFF
TGTGCCAGCAGTTTAATGGCTAGCGGGGGGGCCGATGAGCAGTTCTTC
>TRBJ2-5|TRBV11-3|NA|NA
CASSPRSQETQYF
TGTGCCAGCAGCCCGCGAAGCCAAGAGACCCAGTACTTC
>TRBJ2-5|TRBV9|NA|NA
CASSVGGVYQETQYF
TGTGCCAGCAGCGTAGGGGGGGTGTACCAAGAGACCCAGTACTTC
>TRBJ1-1|TRBV6-5|NA|NA
CASSWTVNTEAFF
TGTGCCAGCAGTTGGACAGTGAACACTGAAGCTTTCTTT
>TRBJ2-7|TRBV5-6|NA|NA
CASSPEASYEQYF
TGTGCCAGCAGCCCTGAGGCCTCCTACGAGCAGTACTTC
>TRBJ2-2|TRBV19|TRBD1|NA
CASSTRQGMNTGELFF
TGTGCCAGTAGTACAAGACAGGGTATGAACACCGGGGAGCTGTTTTTT
>TRBJ2-7|TRBV4-3|TRBD1|NA
CASSQVLGQGWYEQYF
TGCGCCAGCAGCCAAGTCTTAGGACAGGGGTGGTACGAGCAGTACTTC
>TRBJ1-1|TRBV5-4|NA|NA
CASSLFFFGRGAKNTEAFF
TGTGCCAGCAGCCTCTTTTTTTTCGGGAGGGGTGCCAAGAACACTGAAGCTTTCTTT
>TRBJ1-4|TRBV5-1|NA|NA
CASSLQTGPTNEKLFF
TGCGCCAGCAGCTTGCAAACAGGACCAACTAATGAAAAACTGTTTTTT
>TRBJ1-1|TRBV5-1|NA|NA
CASSFSGTTAEAFF
TGCGCCAGCAGCTTCTCCGGGACAACAGCAGAAGCTTTCTTT